This T cell receptor beta chain was profiled in a study of beta chain features in type 1 diabetes. Each sorted population was over 98% pure. Looked up from germline, CDR1 is SEHNR and CDR2 is FQNEAQ (reference sequence). With V trimmed by 2 bases and J by 3 bases, 9 bases remained unmatched. This CDR3 region has 19 residues. The sequenced template was cDNA made from the entire isolated RNA. Using immunoSEQ multiplex PCR, the repertoire was profiled, and TCRdb retains in-frame clones only, with some absent. Seen here are roughly 350,000 clones, approximately 9.9% observed once, and the top ten hold under 0.02%. This clone has a handful of counts.

The chain employs TRBV7-9 and TRBJ2-2; 13 bases align to TRBD2. Input material: naive CD4+ T cells from blood. The receptor was isolated from a woman in her twenties or thirties in good health. DNA of the CDR3: TGTGCCAGCAGCTTAAAGACTAGCGGGAGGACTGCGGACACCGGGGAGCTGTTTTTT. This encodes CASSLKTSGRTADTGELFF.